The clone carrying this T cell receptor (beta chain) was picked up many times. Antigen unknown. This entry belongs to a study of prognosis after radiotherapy for stage I lung cancer. Across the whole study: Medical inoperability was the status assigned to all non-small cell lung cancer patients.

The CDR3 loop spans 14 amino acids. Germline-derived CDR1 and CDR2 are DFQATT and SNEGSKA (reference sequence). The ends were cut back, 1 base at V and 4 bases at J, with 13 bases in the middle. Among the patients, all were node-negative on CT and PET/CT, and none had received prior chemotherapy or radiotherapy or had other malignancies. Study-wide results and limits: Reportedly, TRBV and TRBJ gene usage differed by presence of metastases in patients.

Genomic DNA served as the source from which two-round multiplex PCR generated TCR beta CDR3 amplicons. Each TRBV and TRBJ gene had its own primer in the first PCR round. TCRdb re-called the multiplex PCR reads with MiXCR, one entry per CDR3 protein. This sample carries around 30,000 distinct CDR3 sequences, around a third of them seen once, and the ten largest clones take around 30%. Sequencing used PBMCs, obtained before or after stereotactic body radiation therapy (not recorded which). This rearrangement joins TRBV20-1 to TRBJ1-1; perhaps TRBD1 as D (6 bases). The TCR comes from a donor over 45 with non-small cell lung cancer. CDR3 nucleotides: TGCAGTGCTAGAGGGGGGGGAGGGGGCACTGAAGCTTTCTTT. Protein product: CSARGGGGGTEAFF.